This T cell receptor beta chain was found in a study of CD8 T cells in ankylosing spondylitis. Findings of the study overall: Earlier literature documents some of the motif variants in reactive arthritis synovial fluid and blood. Clones tied to disease were said to be significantly enriched in matched ankylosing spondylitis synovial fluid. Seemingly distinctive of ankylosing spondylitis blood was a TCR beta motif formed by eight highly homologous variants.

This clonotype was detected ten times or more. Antigen specificity is unknown. In making TCR beta libraries, quantitative 5'-RACE with molecular barcodes was used. TCRdb re-called the 5' RACE reads through MiXCR, storing one row per CDR3 protein. Among 250,000 to 350,000 distinct CDR3 sequences listed, around 8% were seen once. The V end was cut by 6 bases, the J end by 1 base, with 11 bases between. Germline V CDR1 and CDR2: DFQATT, SNEGSKA (reference sequence). CDR3 size: 13 residues. The sample comprised blood, either unsorted or a sorted T cell fraction (not recorded which). The receptor's source is a male donor with ankylosing spondylitis. V gene TRBV20-1 combines with J gene TRBJ2-3; D is possibly TRBD2 (5 bases). The CDR3 loop reads CSARGWGTDTQYF. The CDR3 bases are TGCAGTGCCCGAGGGTGGGGCACAGATACGCAGTATTTT.